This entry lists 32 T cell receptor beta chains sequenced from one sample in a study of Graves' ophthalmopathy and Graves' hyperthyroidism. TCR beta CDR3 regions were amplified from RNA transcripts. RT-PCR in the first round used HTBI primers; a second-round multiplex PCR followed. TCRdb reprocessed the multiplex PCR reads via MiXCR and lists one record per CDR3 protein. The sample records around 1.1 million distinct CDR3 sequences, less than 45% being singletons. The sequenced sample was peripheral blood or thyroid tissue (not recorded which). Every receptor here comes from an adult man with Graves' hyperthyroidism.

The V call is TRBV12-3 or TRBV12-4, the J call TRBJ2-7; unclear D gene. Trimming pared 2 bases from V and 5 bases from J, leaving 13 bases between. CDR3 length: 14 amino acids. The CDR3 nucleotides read TGTGCCAGCAGTTTAAGAGCGTCCGACGACGAGCAGTACTTC. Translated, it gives CASSLRASDDEQYF.

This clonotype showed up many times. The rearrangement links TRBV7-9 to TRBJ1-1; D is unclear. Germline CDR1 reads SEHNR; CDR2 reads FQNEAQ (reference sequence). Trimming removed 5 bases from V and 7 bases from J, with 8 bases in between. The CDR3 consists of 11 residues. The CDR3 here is CASSRTHEAFF. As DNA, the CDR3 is TGTGCCAGCAGCCGGACTCATGAAGCTTTCTTT.

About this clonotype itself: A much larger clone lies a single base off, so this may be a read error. The CDR3 spells CVSSRGQGSYEQYF. CDR3 DNA: TGTGTCAGCAGTCGCGGACAGGGGAGCTACGAGCAGTACTTC. The chain has TRBV7-2 and TRBJ2-7; 9 bases align to TRBD1. The CDR3 runs 14 residues. The germline CDR1 and CDR2 sequences are SGHTA and FQGNSA.

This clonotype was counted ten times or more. The CDR3 here is CASSLPWEDGYTF. CDR3 nucleotides: TGTGCCAGCAGCTTACCCTGGGAGGATGGCTACACCTTC. The V call is TRBV7-9, the J call TRBJ1-2, with D unresolved. Trimming stripped 2 bases from V and 6 bases from J, with 10 bases between. CDR1 and CDR2 (germline): SEHNR, FQNEAQ (reference sequence). The CDR3 is made up of 13 amino acids.

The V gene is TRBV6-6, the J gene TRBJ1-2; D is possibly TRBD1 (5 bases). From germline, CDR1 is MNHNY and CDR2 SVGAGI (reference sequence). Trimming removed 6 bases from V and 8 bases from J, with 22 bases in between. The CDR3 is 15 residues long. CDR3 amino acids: CASRNEGTAVGGYTF. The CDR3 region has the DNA TGTGCCAGCAGAAACGAGGGGACGGCGGTGGGCGGCTACACCTTC.

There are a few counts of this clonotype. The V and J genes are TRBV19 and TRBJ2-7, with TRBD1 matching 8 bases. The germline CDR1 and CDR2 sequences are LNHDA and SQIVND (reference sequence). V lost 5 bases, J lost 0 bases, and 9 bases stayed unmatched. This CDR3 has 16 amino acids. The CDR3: CASSRGQGGTSYEQYF. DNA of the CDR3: TGTGCCAGTAGTCGCGGACAGGGTGGAACCTCCTACGAGCAGTACTTC.

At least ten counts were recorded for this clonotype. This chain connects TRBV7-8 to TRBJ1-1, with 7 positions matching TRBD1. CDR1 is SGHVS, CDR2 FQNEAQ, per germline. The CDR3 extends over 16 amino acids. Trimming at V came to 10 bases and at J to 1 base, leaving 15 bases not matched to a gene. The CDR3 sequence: CATNPRQGGENTEAFF. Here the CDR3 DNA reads TGTGCCACCAATCCCCGACAGGGCGGGGAGAACACTGAAGCTTTCTTT. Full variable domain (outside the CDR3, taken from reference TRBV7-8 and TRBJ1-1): GAGVSQSPRYKVAKRGQDVALRCDPISGHVSLFWYQQALGQGPEFLTYFQNEAQLDKSGLPSDRFFAERPEGSVSTLKIQRTQQEDSAVYLCATNPRQGGENTEAFFGQGTRLTVV.

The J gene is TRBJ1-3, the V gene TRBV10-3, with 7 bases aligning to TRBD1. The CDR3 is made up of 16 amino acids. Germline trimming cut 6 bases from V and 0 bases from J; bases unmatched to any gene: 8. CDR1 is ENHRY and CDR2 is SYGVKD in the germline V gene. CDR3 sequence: CAIRLDRANSGNTIYF. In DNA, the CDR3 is TGTGCCATCAGGCTTGACAGGGCCAACTCTGGAAACACCATATATTTT.

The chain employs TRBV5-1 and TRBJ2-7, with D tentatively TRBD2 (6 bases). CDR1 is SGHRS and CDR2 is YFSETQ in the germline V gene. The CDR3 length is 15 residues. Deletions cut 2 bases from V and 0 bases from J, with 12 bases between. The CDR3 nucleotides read TGCGCCAGCAGCTTAAACACCGGGAGCTCCTACGAGCAGTACTTC. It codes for CASSLNTGSSYEQYF.

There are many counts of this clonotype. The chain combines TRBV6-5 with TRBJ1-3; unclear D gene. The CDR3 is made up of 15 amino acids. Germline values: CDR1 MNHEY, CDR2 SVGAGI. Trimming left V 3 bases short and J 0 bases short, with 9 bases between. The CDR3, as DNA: TGTGCCAGCAGTTATGCCGGGGACTCTGGAAACACCATATATTTT. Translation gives CASSYAGDSGNTIYF.

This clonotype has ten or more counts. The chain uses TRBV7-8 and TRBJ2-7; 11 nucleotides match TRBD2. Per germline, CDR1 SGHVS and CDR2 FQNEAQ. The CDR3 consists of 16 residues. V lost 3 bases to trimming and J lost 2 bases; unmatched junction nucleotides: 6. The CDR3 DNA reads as TGTGCCAGCAGCTTCCATAGCGGGAGGGGGACCTACGAGCAGTACTTC. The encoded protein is CASSFHSGRGTYEQYF.

Here the CDR3 DNA reads TGTGCCAGCAGTTCAAAGATTAGCGGGGAGACCCAGTACTTC. Translation: CASSSKISGETQYF. V usage is TRBV28 and J usage is TRBJ2-5; TRBD2 agrees at 7 bases. V trimming: 4 bases; J trimming: 5 bases; junction bases outside the gene matches: 7. The germline CDR1 and CDR2 sequences are MDHEN and SYDVKM. CDR3 length: 14 amino acids.

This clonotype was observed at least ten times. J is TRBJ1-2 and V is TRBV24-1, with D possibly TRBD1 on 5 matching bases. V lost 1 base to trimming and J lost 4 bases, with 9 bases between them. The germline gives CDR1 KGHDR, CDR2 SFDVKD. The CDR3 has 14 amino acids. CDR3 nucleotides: TGTGCCACCAGTGATTTTGAAGGGGTCTATGGCTACACCTTC. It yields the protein CATSDFEGVYGYTF.

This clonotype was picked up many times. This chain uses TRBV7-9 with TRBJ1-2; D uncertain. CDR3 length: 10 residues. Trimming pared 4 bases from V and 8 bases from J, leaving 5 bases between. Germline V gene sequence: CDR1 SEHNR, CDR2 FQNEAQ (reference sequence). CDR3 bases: TGTGCCAGCAGCTCGGACGGCTACACCTTC. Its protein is CASSSDGYTF.

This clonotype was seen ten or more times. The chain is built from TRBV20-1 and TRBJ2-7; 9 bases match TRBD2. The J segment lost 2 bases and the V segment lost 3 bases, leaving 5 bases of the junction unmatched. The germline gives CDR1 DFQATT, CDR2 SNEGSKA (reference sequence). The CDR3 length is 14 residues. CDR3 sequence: CSASSGTSPYEQYF. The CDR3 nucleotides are TGCAGTGCTAGCTCCGGGACTAGCCCCTACGAGCAGTACTTC.

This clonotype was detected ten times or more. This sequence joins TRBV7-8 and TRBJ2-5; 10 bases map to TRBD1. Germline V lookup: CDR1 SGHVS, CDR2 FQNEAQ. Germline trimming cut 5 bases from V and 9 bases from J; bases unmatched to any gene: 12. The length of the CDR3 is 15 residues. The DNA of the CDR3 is TGTGCCAGCAGCCAGGGACAGGGGCCTGGATGGCCCCAGTACTTC. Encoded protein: CASSQGQGPGWPQYF.

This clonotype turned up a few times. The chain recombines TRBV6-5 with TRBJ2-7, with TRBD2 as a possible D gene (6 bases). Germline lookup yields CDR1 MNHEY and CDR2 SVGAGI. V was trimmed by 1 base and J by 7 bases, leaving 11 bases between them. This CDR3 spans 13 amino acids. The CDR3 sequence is CASSYWGAGEQYF. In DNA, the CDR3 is TGTGCCAGCAGTTACTGGGGCGCGGGGGAGCAGTACTTC.

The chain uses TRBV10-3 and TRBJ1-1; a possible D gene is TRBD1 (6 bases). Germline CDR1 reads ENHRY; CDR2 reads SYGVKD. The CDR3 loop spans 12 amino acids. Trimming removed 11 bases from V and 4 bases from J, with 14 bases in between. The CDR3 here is CAGGRSGTEAFF. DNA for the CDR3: TGTGCCGGGGGGCGGTCCGGCACTGAAGCTTTCTTT.

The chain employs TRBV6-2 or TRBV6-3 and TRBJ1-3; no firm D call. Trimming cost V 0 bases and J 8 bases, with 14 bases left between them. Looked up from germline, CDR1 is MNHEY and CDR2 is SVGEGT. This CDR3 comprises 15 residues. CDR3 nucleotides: TGTGCCAGCAGTTACTCGAAGGACTATGGCTACACCATATATTTT. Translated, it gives CASSYSKDYGYTIYF.

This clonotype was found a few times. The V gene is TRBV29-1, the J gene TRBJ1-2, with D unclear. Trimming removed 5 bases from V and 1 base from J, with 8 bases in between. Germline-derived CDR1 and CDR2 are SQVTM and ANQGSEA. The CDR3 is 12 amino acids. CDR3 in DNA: TGCAGCGTTCTCAGGTTTAACTATGGCTACACCTTC. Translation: CSVLRFNYGYTF. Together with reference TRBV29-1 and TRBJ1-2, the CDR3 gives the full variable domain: SAVISQKPSRDICQRGTSLTIQCQVDSQVTMMFWYRQQPGQSLTLIATANQGSEATYESGFVIDKFPISRPNLTFSTLTVSNMSPEDSSIYLCSVLRFNYGYTFGSGTRLTVV.

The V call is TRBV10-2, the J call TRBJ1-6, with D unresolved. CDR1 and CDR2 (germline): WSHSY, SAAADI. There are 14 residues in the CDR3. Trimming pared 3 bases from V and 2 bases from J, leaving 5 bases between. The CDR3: CASSDRTYNSPLHF. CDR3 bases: TGCGCCAGCAGTGACAGAACCTATAATTCACCCCTCCACTTT.

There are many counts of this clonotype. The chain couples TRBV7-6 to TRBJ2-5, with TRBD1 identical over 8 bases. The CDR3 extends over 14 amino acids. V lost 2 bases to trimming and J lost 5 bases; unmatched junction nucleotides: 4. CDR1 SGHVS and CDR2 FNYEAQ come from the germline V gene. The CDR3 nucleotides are TGTGCCAGCAGCTTAACACAGGGGGGCGAGACCCAGTACTTC. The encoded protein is CASSLTQGGETQYF.

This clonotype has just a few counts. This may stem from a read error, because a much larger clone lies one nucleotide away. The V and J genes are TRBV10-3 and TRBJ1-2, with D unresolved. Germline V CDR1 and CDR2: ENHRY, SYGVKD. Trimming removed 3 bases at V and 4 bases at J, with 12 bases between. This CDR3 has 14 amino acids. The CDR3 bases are TGTGCCATCAGTGATTTAGCCCCCCCCTATGGCTACACCTTC. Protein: CAISDLAPPYGYTF.

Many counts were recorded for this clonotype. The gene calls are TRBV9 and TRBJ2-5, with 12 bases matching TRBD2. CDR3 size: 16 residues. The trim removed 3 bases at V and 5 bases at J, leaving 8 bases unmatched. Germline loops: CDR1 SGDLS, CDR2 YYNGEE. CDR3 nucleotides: TGTGCCAGCAGCGAGACTAGCGGGGGCTGGAGGGAGACCCAGTACTTC. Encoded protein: CASSETSGGWRETQYF.

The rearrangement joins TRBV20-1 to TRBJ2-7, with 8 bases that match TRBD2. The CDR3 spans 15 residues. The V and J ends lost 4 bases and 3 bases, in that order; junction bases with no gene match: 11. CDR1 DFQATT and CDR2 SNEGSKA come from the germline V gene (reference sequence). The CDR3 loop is CSAKSSGTRYYEQYF. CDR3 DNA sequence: TGCAGTGCTAAGAGTTCCGGGACTAGGTACTACGAGCAGTACTTC.

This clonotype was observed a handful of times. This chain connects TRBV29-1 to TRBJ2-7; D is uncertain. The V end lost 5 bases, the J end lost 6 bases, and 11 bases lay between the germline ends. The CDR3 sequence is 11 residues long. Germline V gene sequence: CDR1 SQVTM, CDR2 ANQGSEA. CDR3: CSVTVLGEQYF. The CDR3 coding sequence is TGCAGCGTTACAGTCTTGGGCGAGCAGTACTTC.

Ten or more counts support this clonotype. The chain's CDR3 is CATSLTGAAQPQHF. The CDR3 DNA reads as TGTGCCACCAGCTTGACAGGGGCGGCTCAGCCCCAGCATTTT. The chain employs TRBV15 and TRBJ1-5; 8 bases match TRBD1. With 5 bases clipped from V and 6 bases from J, the junction kept 6 bases outside the gene matches. The CDR3 covers 14 residues. Germline CDR1 LNHNV, CDR2 YYDKDF (reference sequence).

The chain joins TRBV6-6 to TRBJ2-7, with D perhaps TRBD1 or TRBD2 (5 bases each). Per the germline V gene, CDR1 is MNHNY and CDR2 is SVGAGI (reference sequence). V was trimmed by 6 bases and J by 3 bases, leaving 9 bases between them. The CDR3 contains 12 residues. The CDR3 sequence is CASSRELYEQYF. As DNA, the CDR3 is TGTGCCAGCAGCAGGGAGCTCTACGAGCAGTACTTC.

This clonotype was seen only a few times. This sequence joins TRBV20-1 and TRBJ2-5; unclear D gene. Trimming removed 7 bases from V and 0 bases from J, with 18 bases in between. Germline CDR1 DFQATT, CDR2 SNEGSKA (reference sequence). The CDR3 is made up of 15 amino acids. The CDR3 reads CSGNPPGSDQETQYF. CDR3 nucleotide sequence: TGCAGTGGCAACCCCCCCGGGTCGGACCAAGAGACCCAGTACTTC.

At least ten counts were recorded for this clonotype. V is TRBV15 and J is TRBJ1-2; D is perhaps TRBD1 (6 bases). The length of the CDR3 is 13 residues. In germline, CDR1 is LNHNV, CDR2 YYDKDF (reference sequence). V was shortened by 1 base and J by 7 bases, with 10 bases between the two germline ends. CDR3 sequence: CATSRGQDPGYTF. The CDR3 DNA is TGTGCCACCAGCAGAGGACAGGACCCTGGCTACACCTTC.

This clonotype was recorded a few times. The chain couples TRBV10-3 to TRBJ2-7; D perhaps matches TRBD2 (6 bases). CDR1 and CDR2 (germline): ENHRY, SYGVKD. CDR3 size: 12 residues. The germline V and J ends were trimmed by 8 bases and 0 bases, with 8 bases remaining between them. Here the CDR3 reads CAIAEGSYEQYF. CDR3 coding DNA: TGTGCCATCGCGGAGGGCTCCTACGAGCAGTACTTC.

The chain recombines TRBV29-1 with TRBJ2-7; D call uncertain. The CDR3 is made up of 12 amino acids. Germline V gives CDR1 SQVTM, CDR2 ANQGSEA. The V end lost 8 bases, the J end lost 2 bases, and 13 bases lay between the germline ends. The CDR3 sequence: CSLEGRTYEQYF. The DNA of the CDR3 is TGCAGCTTGGAAGGAAGGACCTACGAGCAGTACTTC.